The present T cell receptor (beta chain) was sequenced within a study of radiotherapy plus CTLA-4 blockade in lung cancer. Study-level information: For 15% to 20% of patients, objective responses occurred, and around 31% had disease control.

The study treated chemo-refractory metastatic non-small-cell lung cancer patients with focal radiation plus ipilimumab CTLA-4 blockade. V lost 4 bases and J 5 bases, leaving 8 bases between the germline ends. CDR3 length: 12 residues. CDR1 is SGHNT, CDR2 YENEEA, per germline. Profiled with immunoSEQ multiplex PCR; TCRdb holds only in-frame clones, not every one. The data contain tens of thousands of clones, 65% to 85% of them seen just once; the ten biggest clones take up around 10%. Whole-study findings and limits: Best predicting response, reportedly, were early blood T cell clone dynamics, with interferon-beta. An expansion of tumor-derived TCR clones occurred in blood after radiotherapy plus ipilimumab.

Remarks on this clone: Antigen unknown.

The sequenced sample was peripheral blood, obtained from a patient treated with radiotherapy plus ipilimumab. This sequence joins TRBV11-3 and TRBJ2-5, with D maybe TRBD2 (5 bases). The sequence derives from a human donor with non-small cell lung cancer who had stable disease on radiotherapy plus ipilimumab. For the CDR3, the DNA is TGTGCCAGCAGCTCCCCGGGGGAGACCCAGTACTTC. Translating gives CASSSPGETQYF.